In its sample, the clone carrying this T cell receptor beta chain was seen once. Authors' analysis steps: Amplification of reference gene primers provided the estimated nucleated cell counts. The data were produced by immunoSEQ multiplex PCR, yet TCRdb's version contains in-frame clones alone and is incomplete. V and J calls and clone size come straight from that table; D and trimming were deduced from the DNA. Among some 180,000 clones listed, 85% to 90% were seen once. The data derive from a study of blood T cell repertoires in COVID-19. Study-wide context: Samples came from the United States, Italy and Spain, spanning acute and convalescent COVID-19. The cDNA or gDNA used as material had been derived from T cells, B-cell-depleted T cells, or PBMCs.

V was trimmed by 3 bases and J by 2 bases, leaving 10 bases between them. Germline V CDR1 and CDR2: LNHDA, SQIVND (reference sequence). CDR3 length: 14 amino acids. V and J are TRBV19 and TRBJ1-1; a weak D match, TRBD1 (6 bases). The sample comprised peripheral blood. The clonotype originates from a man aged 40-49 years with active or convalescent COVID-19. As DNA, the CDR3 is TGTGCCAGTAGTATCAGGACAGTTAACACTGAAGCTTTCTTT. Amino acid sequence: CASSIRTVNTEAFF.